This entry lists 24 T cell receptor beta chains sequenced from one sample in a study of cytomegalovirus exposure and HLA in healthy donors. Researchers ran the PCR with 60 Vbeta and 13 Jbeta primers. Here immunoSEQ multiplex PCR was the method, and the copy in TCRdb shows in-frame clones only, minus some. The sample includes approximately 210,000 clones, more than 85% of them seen just once. The sequenced material came from PBMCs. The source is a woman in her late teens or twenties in good health and CMV-seronegative.

The V gene is TRBV5-4, the J gene TRBJ2-7; D ambiguous. Per the germline V gene, CDR1 is SGHNT and CDR2 is YYREEE (reference sequence). Between the trimmed V and J ends, which lost 4 bases and 9 bases, there was a span of 20 bases. The CDR3 spans 14 residues. The CDR3 region is CASSPAQALRVQYF. The CDR3 DNA reads TGTGCCAGCAGCCCGGCGCAGGCGCTACGTGTGCAGTACTTC.

This clone was found a few times. This chain connects TRBV2 to TRBJ1-2; the D is unclear. Deletions cut 10 bases from V and 3 bases from J, with 12 bases between. Germline loops: CDR1 SNHLY, CDR2 FYNNEI. This CDR3 spans 12 amino acids. The CDR3 here is CATGGSDYGYTF. The CDR3 DNA is TGTGCCACCGGAGGTAGTGACTATGGCTACACCTTC.

The rearrangement joins TRBV30 to TRBJ1-6; D might be TRBD1 (6 bases). In germline, CDR1 is GTSNPN, CDR2 SVGIG (reference sequence). Trimming took off 1 base at V and 9 bases at J, with 16 bases between the two ends. This CDR3 is built from 15 residues. The CDR3 reads CAWSASRGGVSPLHF. CDR3 sequence (DNA): TGTGCCTGGAGTGCCTCGCGGGGGGGCGTTTCACCCCTCCACTTT.

This clone was picked up one time. This chain links TRBV7-9 with TRBJ1-5, with a tentative D call TRBD1 (6 bases). Trimming pared 1 base from V and 8 bases from J, leaving 12 bases between. Germline loops: CDR1 SEHNR, CDR2 FQNEAQ (reference sequence). This CDR3 spans 14 amino acids. The CDR3 loop reads CASSLGTAQKPQHF. The CDR3 DNA sequence: TGTGCCAGCAGCTTAGGGACAGCTCAGAAGCCCCAGCATTTT. Variable domain in full (rest from reference TRBV7-9 and TRBJ1-5): DTGVSQNPRHKITKRGQNVTFRCDPISEHNRLYWYRQTLGQGPEFLTYFQNEAQLEKSRLLSDRFSAERPKGSFSTLEIQRTEQGDSAMYLCASSLGTAQKPQHFGDGTRLSIL.

This chain connects TRBV6-1 to TRBJ2-7; 7 positions agree with TRBD1. CDR1 MNHNS and CDR2 SASEGT come from the germline V gene. After removal of 6 bases from V and 3 bases from J, the junction contained 8 bases not matched to a gene. The CDR3 contains 14 residues. CDR3 region: CASRRDDRDYEQYF. DNA of the CDR3: TGTGCCAGCAGGAGAGATGACAGGGACTACGAGCAGTACTTC.

V usage is TRBV7-9 and J usage is TRBJ2-7; TRBD2 matches 8 bases. Germline CDR1 SEHNR, CDR2 FQNEAQ (reference sequence). After removal of 3 bases from V and 2 bases from J, the junction contained 6 bases not matched to a gene. The CDR3 has 15 amino acids. CDR3 sequence (DNA): TGTGCCAGCAGCTTGCGGGGGGAAAAAGCCTACGAGCAGTACTTC. It translates to CASSLRGEKAYEQYF.

The rearrangement links TRBV6-5 to TRBJ1-2, with TRBD1 matching over 8 bases. The trim removed 4 bases at V and 5 bases at J, leaving 12 bases unmatched. This CDR3 contains 16 residues. From germline, CDR1 is MNHEY and CDR2 SVGAGI. In DNA, the CDR3 is TGTGCCAGCAGTTGGTTGCAGGGGGCCATGGGATATGGCTACACCTTC. Its translation: CASSWLQGAMGYGYTF.

The V call is TRBV7-2, the J call TRBJ2-3, with 9 bases fitting TRBD1. The CDR3 runs 17 residues. The V gene's germline CDR1 is SGHTA and CDR2 FQGNSA. V dropped 1 base and J dropped 2; count of bases not matched to a gene: 7. This chain's CDR3 is CASSLGQGGFYTDTQYF. The CDR3 nucleotides are TGTGCCAGCAGCTTAGGACAGGGGGGGTTTTACACAGATACGCAGTATTTT.

The chain joins TRBV19 to TRBJ2-4, with 14 bases fitting TRBD2. The CDR3 runs to 17 residues. Looked up from germline, CDR1 is LNHDA and CDR2 is SQIVND (reference sequence). The trim removed 10 bases at V and 0 bases at J, leaving 8 bases unmatched. The CDR3 nucleotides read TGTGCCACCTCCAGACTAGCGGGGGGGGTAGCCAAAAACATTCAGTACTTC. This sequence encodes CATSRLAGGVAKNIQYF.

This clone was recorded a few times. V is TRBV11-2 and J is TRBJ1-4; D unresolved. V gave up 5 bases and J gave up 6 bases, with 10 bases separating them. The CDR3 sequence is 13 residues long. Germline CDR1 is SGHAT and CDR2 is FQNNGV. CDR3: CASSIQNDEKLFF. The CDR3, as DNA: TGTGCCAGCAGCATACAGAACGATGAAAAACTGTTTTTT.

The chain employs TRBV5-1 and TRBJ1-2; tentatively, D is TRBD1 (6 bases). Germline V CDR1 and CDR2: SGHRS, YFSETQ. V lost 1 base, J lost 4 bases, and 17 bases lay in between. CDR3 length: 16 residues. The CDR3 sequence: CASSLSTGQTRYGYTF. Written as DNA, the CDR3 is TGCGCCAGCAGCTTGTCTACGGGACAAACCCGCTATGGCTACACCTTC.

The V gene is TRBV6-5, the J gene TRBJ1-2, with TRBD1 matching 9 bases. Germline values: CDR1 MNHEY, CDR2 SVGAGI. This CDR3 comprises 14 residues. The J segment lost 8 bases and the V segment lost 6 bases, leaving 10 bases of the junction unmatched. The CDR3 DNA reads as TGTGCCAGCAGAAAAACAGGGGGCCTACCGGGCTACACCTTC. Translated: CASRKTGGLPGYTF.

This chain connects TRBV5-1 to TRBJ1-1; 8 bases map to TRBD1. There are 17 residues in the CDR3. Germline V gene sequence: CDR1 SGHRS, CDR2 YFSETQ. V was clipped by 3 bases and J by 0 bases; unmatched bases: 10. The CDR3 loop reads CASSYPIDRGMNTEAFF. The DNA of the CDR3 is TGCGCCAGCAGCTATCCAATTGACAGGGGCATGAACACTGAAGCTTTCTTT.

This clone was counted many times. The V call is TRBV4-2, the J call TRBJ2-6; tentative D call: TRBD2 (5 bases). CDR3 length: 18 amino acids. The ends were cut back, 3 bases at V and 0 bases at J, with 15 bases in the middle. The V gene's germline CDR1 is LGHNA and CDR2 YNFKEQ. The CDR3 nucleotides are TGTGCCAGCAGCCACCAGACGGAGGCATACTCTGGGGCCAACGTCCTGACTTTC. As protein: CASSHQTEAYSGANVLTF.

This chain connects TRBV7-2 to TRBJ1-1, with D uncertain. CDR3 size: 14 residues. Germline values: CDR1 SGHTA, CDR2 FQGNSA. Trimming took 1 base from V and 1 from J, leaving 7 bases between them. As DNA, the CDR3 is TGTGCCAGCAGCTTAGGTTTCAAGAACACTGAAGCTTTCTTT. Translated: CASSLGFKNTEAFF.

The chain uses TRBV28 and TRBJ1-6; D unclear. The CDR3 has 15 residues. The germline V gene has CDR1 MDHEN and CDR2 SYDVKM. Trimming stripped 3 bases from V and 0 bases from J, with 6 bases between. The CDR3 sequence is CASSFTVSYNSPLHF. Here the CDR3 DNA reads TGTGCCAGCAGTTTCACAGTCTCCTATAATTCACCCCTCCACTTT.

J is TRBJ2-6 and V is TRBV5-4, with 10 bases matching TRBD1. This CDR3 is 19 amino acids long. V shed 1 base and J 1 base; nucleotides not matched to a gene: 8. Germline lookup yields CDR1 SGHNT and CDR2 YYREEE (reference sequence). The CDR3 is CASSLPLGQGPSGANVLTF. CDR3 DNA: TGTGCCAGCAGCTTGCCGTTGGGACAGGGGCCTTCTGGGGCCAACGTCCTGACTTTC. The full variable domain, its missing parts supplied by reference TRBV5-4 and TRBJ2-6, is ETGVTQSPTHLIKTRGQQVTLRCSSQSGHNTVSWYQQALGQGPQFIFQYYREEENGRGNFPPRFSGLQFPNYSSELNVNALELDDSALYLCASSLPLGQGPSGANVLTFGAGSRLTVL.

The V gene is TRBV7-2, the J gene TRBJ2-1, with 8 nucleotides matching TRBD2. The junction had 14 bases not matched to a gene; V was cut back by 5 bases and J by 8 bases. Germline V gene data show CDR1 as SGHTA and CDR2 as FQGNSA. The CDR3 contains 16 residues. The CDR3 bases are TGTGCCAGCAGCACCCGGTCCGGGGGGGGTTGGTATGAGCAGTTCTTC. Translation: CASSTRSGGGWYEQFF.

This rearrangement joins TRBV5-6 to TRBJ1-6; weak D call: TRBD1 (6 bases). Trimming removed 3 bases from V and 6 bases from J, with 13 bases in between. CDR3 length: 15 residues. Germline loops: CDR1 SGHDT, CDR2 YYEEEE. The CDR3 loop reads CASSYITGSNSPLHF. The CDR3 DNA is TGTGCCAGCAGCTACATCACAGGGAGTAATTCACCCCTCCACTTT.

The chain couples TRBV4-2 to TRBJ1-5, with D maybe TRBD1 (5 bases). Trimming pared 5 bases from V and 0 bases from J, leaving 11 bases between. There are 15 residues in the CDR3. Germline assignment: CDR1 LGHNA and CDR2 YNFKEQ. DNA for the CDR3: TGTGCCAGCAGCTCAGCAGGGTATAGCAATCAGCCCCAGCATTTT. It yields the protein CASSSAGYSNQPQHF.

The sample holds a few counts of this clone. This chain links TRBV6-5 with TRBJ1-1; D unclear. Germline assignment: CDR1 MNHEY and CDR2 SVGAGI. V gave up 6 bases and J gave up 3 bases, with 11 bases separating them. This CDR3 contains 13 residues. CDR3 DNA sequence: TGTGCCAGCAGCCGTAGACGGGACACTGAAGCTTTCTTT. Residues: CASSRRRDTEAFF.

This clone has more than one count but fewer than ten. This chain joins TRBV11-2 and TRBJ1-4, with TRBD1 matching over 12 bases. The germline V gene encodes CDR1 SGHAT and CDR2 FQNNGV. The V segment lost 5 bases and the J segment 4 bases; nucleotides outside the gene matches: 8. The CDR3 has 17 residues. In DNA, the CDR3 is TGTGCCAGCAGCCCCGGGACAGGGGGCGTCTATAATGAAAAACTGTTTTTT. Translation: CASSPGTGGVYNEKLFF.

The J gene is TRBJ2-1, the V gene TRBV2; TRBD1 agrees at 11 bases. The germline V gene has CDR1 SNHLY and CDR2 FYNNEI. The J segment lost 7 bases and the V segment lost 6 bases, leaving 2 bases of the junction unmatched. This CDR3 is built from 13 residues. Written as DNA, the CDR3 is TGTGCCAGCAGATGGGACAGGGGGAATGAGCAGTTCTTC. Its translation is CASRWDRGNEQFF. Complete variable domain (other parts from reference TRBV2 and TRBJ2-1): EPEVTQTPSHQVTQMGQEVILRCVPISNHLYFYWYRQILGQKVEFLVSFYNNEISEKSEIFDDQFSVERPDGSNFTLKIRSTKLEDSAMYFCASRWDRGNEQFFGPGTRLTVL.

The rearrangement joins TRBV28 to TRBJ1-1, with 11 bases identical to TRBD1. Germline CDR1 is MDHEN and CDR2 is SYDVKM. There are 14 residues in the CDR3. Trimming took 6 bases from V and 4 from J; bases not matched to a gene: 4. The CDR3 here is CASRRTGGGTEAFF. CDR3 DNA sequence: TGTGCCAGCAGACGGACAGGGGGCGGCACTGAAGCTTTCTTT.